Below are 21 T cell receptor beta chains sequenced from a single sample in a study of T-cell reconstitution after alpha-beta-depleted transplantation in children. Construction of the TCRbeta library involved unique molecular identifiers. TCRdb itself ran the PCR reads through MiXCR, one entry per CDR3 protein. The sample includes around 500,000 distinct CDR3 sequences, approximately 13% of them seen just once. The specimen was PBMCs from the stem cell graft donor, collected from the stem cell graft. The receptors originated from a human donor who donated a stem cell graft to a child with combined immunodeficiency.

The CDR3 DNA sequence: TGTGCCAGCAGCTTAGAAGGGGATGAGCAGTTCTTC. Its protein is CASSLEGDEQFF. The V call is TRBV11-3, the J call TRBJ2-1; weak D call: TRBD1 (5 bases). Germline V lookup: CDR1 SGHNT, CDR2 YENEEA. Trimming pared 0 bases from V and 8 bases from J, leaving 5 bases between. The CDR3 has 12 amino acids.

The V call is TRBV28, the J call TRBJ2-7; perhaps TRBD2 as D (6 bases). The CDR3 loop spans 14 amino acids. CDR1 and CDR2 from the germline V gene are MDHEN and SYDVKM. Trimming removed 5 bases from V and 0 bases from J, with 11 bases in between. The CDR3, as DNA: TGTGCCAGCAGTCGCCGCGGGGTCTCCTACGAGCAGTACTTC. Translating it yields CASSRRGVSYEQYF.

This clonotype has a handful of counts. The chain joins TRBV12-3 or TRBV12-4 to TRBJ2-6, with 8 nucleotides matching TRBD1. V shed 6 bases and J 2 bases; nucleotides not matched to a gene: 12. The CDR3 extends over 18 amino acids. The CDR3 protein is CASRSLGQGGTGANVLTF. The CDR3 DNA reads as TGTGCCAGCAGGTCACTCGGACAGGGAGGTACTGGGGCCAACGTCCTGACTTTC.

There are a few counts of this clonotype. The V gene is TRBV7-9, the J gene TRBJ1-3; the D is unclear. Germline V CDR1 and CDR2: SEHNR, FQNEAQ (reference sequence). The CDR3 runs 13 residues. V gave up 4 bases and J gave up 1 base, with 5 bases separating them. CDR3 sequence: CASSSPSGNTIYF. For the CDR3, the DNA is TGTGCCAGCAGCTCCCCTTCTGGAAACACCATATATTTT. The full variable domain, completed using reference TRBV7-9 and TRBJ1-3, is DTGVSQNPRHKITKRGQNVTFRCDPISEHNRLYWYRQTLGQGPEFLTYFQNEAQLEKSRLLSDRFSAERPKGSFSTLEIQRTEQGDSAMYLCASSSPSGNTIYFGEGSWLTVV.

This clonotype was recorded at least ten times. The chain is built from TRBV25-1 and TRBJ2-1; 7 positions match TRBD2. Trimming took 7 bases from V and 2 from J; bases not matched to a gene: 8. This CDR3 has 15 residues. Germline CDR1 MGHDK, CDR2 SYGVNS. CDR3 in amino acids: CASTSSSGTYNEQFF. The DNA of the CDR3 is TGTGCCAGCACCAGTTCTAGCGGAACCTACAATGAGCAGTTCTTC.

This clonotype was picked up a small number of times. This sequence joins TRBV5-1 and TRBJ2-7; a weak D match, TRBD2 (5 bases). CDR1 is SGHRS, CDR2 YFSETQ, per germline. V lost 0 bases, J lost 5 bases, and 15 bases lay in between. The length of the CDR3 is 15 residues. The CDR3 sequence: CASSLGSRGRNEQYF. CDR3 nucleotides: TGCGCCAGCAGCTTGGGTTCGCGAGGGCGCAACGAGCAGTACTTC.

The table lists this clonotype with many counts. CDR3 protein: CASKGGPLVRRTQETQYF. The CDR3 DNA sequence: TGTGCCAGCAAAGGGGGGCCGTTGGTCAGACGTACACAAGAGACCCAGTACTTC. This chain links TRBV28 with TRBJ2-5; D could derive from TRBD1 or TRBD2 (6 bases each). V gave up 7 bases and J gave up 2 bases, with 26 bases separating them. CDR3 length: 18 residues. The germline V gene encodes CDR1 MDHEN and CDR2 SYDVKM.

The chain combines TRBV4-3 with TRBJ2-1, with a tentative D call TRBD2 (5 bases). Germline V gene data show CDR1 as LGHNA and CDR2 as YSLEER. The CDR3 contains 13 residues. V was clipped by 4 bases and J by 7 bases, with 11 bases between them. The CDR3, as DNA: TGCGCCAGCAGCCCCTATTGGAGGAATGAGCAGTTCTTC. It is translated as CASSPYWRNEQFF.

This clonotype showed up just a few times. The chain's CDR3 is CACDRGEGWEQYF. The CDR3 DNA sequence: TGTGCCTGTGACAGGGGGGAAGGATGGGAGCAGTACTTC. The chain employs TRBV30 and TRBJ2-7, with 9 bases matching TRBD1. Germline CDR1 reads GTSNPN; CDR2 reads SVGIG (reference sequence). The CDR3 covers 13 residues. With V trimmed by 6 bases and J by 7 bases, 10 bases remained unmatched.

This clonotype appeared many times. V gene TRBV10-3 combines with J gene TRBJ2-6; tentative D call: TRBD2 (5 bases). The CDR3 is 16 residues long. Between the trimmed V and J ends, which lost 2 bases and 0 bases, there was a span of 8 bases. In germline, CDR1 is ENHRY, CDR2 SYGVKD. As DNA, the CDR3 is TGTGCCATCAGTGAGGGGGAGAACTCTGGGGCCAACGTCCTGACTTTC. This encodes CAISEGENSGANVLTF.

This clonotype has at least ten counts. The V gene is TRBV6-2 or TRBV6-3, the J gene TRBJ2-7, with D possibly TRBD1 on 5 matching bases. This CDR3 comprises 16 residues. Trimming shortened V by 2 bases and J by 6 bases, and 20 bases separated the two germline ends. CDR1 is MNHEY, CDR2 SVGEGT, per germline. CDR3 amino acids: CASSYNRQNPFGEQYF. DNA of the CDR3: TGTGCCAGCAGTTACAACCGACAGAACCCCTTTGGCGAGCAGTACTTC.

This clonotype came up many times. CDR3 residues: CASSQGAIGTTTYEQYF. In DNA form, the CDR3 reads TGTGCCAGCAGCCAAGGAGCTATCGGGACTACTACCTACGAGCAGTACTTC. The chain links TRBV4-2 to TRBJ2-7; TRBD2 aligns across 7 bases. J gave up 2 bases and V 1 base, and 11 bases lay outside the gene matches. The V gene's germline CDR1 is LGHNA and CDR2 YNFKEQ. The CDR3 length is 17 residues.

This clonotype was counted once. The V and J genes are TRBV11-3 and TRBJ2-5, with a tentative D call TRBD2 (5 bases). The V end lost 4 bases, the J end lost 2 bases, and 17 bases lay between the germline ends. The CDR3 extends over 16 amino acids. Looked up from germline, CDR1 is SGHNT and CDR2 is YENEEA. DNA for the CDR3: TGTGCCAGCAGCTCACTAGGAAGACCGTCACAAGAGACCCAGTACTTC. This codes for CASSSLGRPSQETQYF.

In its sample, this clonotype was seen a few times. This chain links TRBV5-4 with TRBJ2-4; 11 nucleotides agree with TRBD2. Germline V gene sequence: CDR1 SGHNT, CDR2 YYREEE (reference sequence). The V gene end was trimmed by 0 bases and the J gene end by 0 bases; junction bases not matched to a gene: 11. The CDR3 loop spans 20 amino acids. This chain's CDR3 is CASSLGSSGRMDLAKNIQYF. For the CDR3, the DNA is TGTGCCAGCAGCTTGGGATCTAGCGGGAGGATGGACCTAGCCAAAAACATTCAGTACTTC.

This clonotype has more than one count but fewer than ten. The chain combines TRBV5-1 with TRBJ1-1, with TRBD1 matching over 8 bases. CDR3 length: 15 residues. The germline gives CDR1 SGHRS, CDR2 YFSETQ. V lost 0 bases to trimming and J lost 1 base; unmatched junction nucleotides: 2. Here the CDR3 reads CASSLEGQANTEAFF. The CDR3 DNA reads TGCGCCAGCAGCTTGGAGGGACAGGCGAACACTGAAGCTTTCTTT.

The chain carries TRBV10-3 and TRBJ1-3, with D hard to call. The CDR3 sequence is 14 residues long. V dropped 3 bases and J dropped 3 bases, with 9 bases sitting between them. Germline-derived CDR1 and CDR2 are ENHRY and SYGVKD. The CDR3 here is CAISEPEGGNTIYF. DNA for the CDR3: TGTGCCATCAGTGAACCAGAGGGTGGAAACACCATATATTTT.

In its sample, this clonotype was seen a few times. V gene TRBV6-5 combines with J gene TRBJ2-7; tentatively, D is TRBD2 (5 bases). The germline V gene encodes CDR1 MNHEY and CDR2 SVGAGI. This CDR3 comprises 14 residues. Trimming pared 2 bases from V and 3 bases from J, leaving 11 bases between. The CDR3 sequence: CASSYGARGYEQYF. For the CDR3, the DNA is TGTGCCAGCAGTTACGGAGCACGGGGCTACGAGCAGTACTTC.

This clonotype was picked up a small number of times. J is TRBJ2-7 and V is TRBV20-1; the D gene is possibly TRBD1 (5 bases). Trimming shortened V by 0 bases and J by 3 bases, and 9 bases separated the two germline ends. Per germline, CDR1 DFQATT and CDR2 SNEGSKA (reference sequence). The CDR3 consists of 13 residues. The CDR3 bases are TGCAGTGCTAGAGACGGCAGGGACTACGAGCAGTACTTC. Protein: CSARDGRDYEQYF.

This clonotype has ten or more counts. The chain couples TRBV29-1 to TRBJ1-1; D remains ambiguous. Germline CDR1 and CDR2: SQVTM and ANQGSEA. The CDR3 sequence is 12 residues long. V lost 7 bases, J lost 6 bases, and 15 bases lay in between. In nucleotides, the CDR3 is TGCAGCGCCCTAGAATGGTCGGCTGAAGCTTTCTTT. Its protein is CSALEWSAEAFF.

This clonotype was detected only a few times. The CDR3, as DNA: TGCGCCAGCAGCCGAAGCGGGGGGAACTACGAGCAGTACTTC. Residues: CASSRSGGNYEQYF. The chain has TRBV5-1 and TRBJ2-7; 9 nucleotides match TRBD2. The CDR3 has 14 residues. J gave up 3 bases and V 4 bases, and 5 bases lay outside the gene matches. The germline V gene encodes CDR1 SGHRS and CDR2 YFSETQ.

This clonotype was seen a handful of times. The V call is TRBV2, the J call TRBJ2-7; maybe TRBD2 (6 bases). The CDR3 consists of 14 residues. Trimming pared 1 base from V and 3 bases from J, leaving 10 bases between. In germline, CDR1 is SNHLY, CDR2 FYNNEI. CDR3 DNA: TGTGCCAGCAGTGAAGGGACGGGACTCTACGAGCAGTACTTC. Its translation: CASSEGTGLYEQYF.